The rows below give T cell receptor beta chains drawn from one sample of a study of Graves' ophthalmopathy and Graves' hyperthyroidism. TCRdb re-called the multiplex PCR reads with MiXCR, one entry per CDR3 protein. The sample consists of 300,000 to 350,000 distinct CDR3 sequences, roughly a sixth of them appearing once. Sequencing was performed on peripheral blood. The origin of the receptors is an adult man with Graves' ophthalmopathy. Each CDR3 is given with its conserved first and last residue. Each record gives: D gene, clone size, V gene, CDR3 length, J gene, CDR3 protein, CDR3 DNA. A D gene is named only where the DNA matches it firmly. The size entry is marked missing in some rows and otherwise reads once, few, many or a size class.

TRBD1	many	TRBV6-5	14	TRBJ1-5	CASIKQGSNQPQHF	TGTGCCAGCATCAAACAGGGGAGCAATCAGCCCCAGCATTTT
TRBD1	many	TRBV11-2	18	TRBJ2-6	CASSPGQGKDSGANVLTF	TGTGCCAGCAGCCCTGGACAGGGCAAAGACTCTGGGGCCAACGTCCTGACTTTC
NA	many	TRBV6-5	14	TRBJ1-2	CASRLQGGNYGYTF	TGTGCCAGCAGACTTCAAGGGGGGAACTATGGCTACACCTTC
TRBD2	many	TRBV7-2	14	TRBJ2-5	CASSRVAGGGTQYF	TGTGCCAGCAGCAGGGTAGCGGGGGGGGGGACCCAGTACTTC
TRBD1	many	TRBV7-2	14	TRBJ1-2	CASNNRGRDYGYTF	TGTGCCAGCAACAACAGGGGGCGCGACTATGGCTACACCTTC
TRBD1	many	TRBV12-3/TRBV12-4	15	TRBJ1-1	CASSFGTGFPTEAFF	TGTGCCAGCAGTTTTGGGACAGGCTTTCCCACTGAAGCTTTCTTT
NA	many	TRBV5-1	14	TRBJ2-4	CASSPSYGQNIQYF	TGCGCCAGCAGCCCATCGTATGGGCAAAACATTCAGTACTTC
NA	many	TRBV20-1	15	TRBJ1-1	CSAHGWGADDTEAFF	TGCAGTGCCCATGGTTGGGGGGCTGATGACACTGAAGCTTTCTTT
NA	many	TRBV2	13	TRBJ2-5	CASRVVYQETQYF	TGTGCCAGCAGGGTCGTCTACCAAGAGACCCAGTACTTC
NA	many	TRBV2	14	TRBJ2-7	CASSVLRGSYEQYF	TGTGCCAGCAGTGTACTGCGGGGCTCCTACGAGCAGTACTTC
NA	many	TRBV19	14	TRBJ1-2	CASSIPHRQDGYTF	TGTGCCAGTAGTATACCCCACAGACAGGATGGCTACACCTTC
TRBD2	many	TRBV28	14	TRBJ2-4	CASREGTSGNIQYF	TGTGCCAGCAGGGAAGGGACTAGCGGGAACATTCAGTACTTC
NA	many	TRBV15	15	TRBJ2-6	CATSRAGPGANVLTF	TGTGCCACCAGCAGAGCTGGGCCTGGGGCCAACGTCCTGACTTTC
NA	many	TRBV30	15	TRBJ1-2	CAWSTGGGAPYGYTF	TGTGCCTGGAGTACCGGGGGGGGGGCACCCTATGGCTACACCTTC
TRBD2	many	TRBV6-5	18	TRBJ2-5	CASTRTWGGLAVDETQYF	TGTGCCAGCACTAGAACCTGGGGGGGACTAGCAGTAGACGAGACCCAGTACTTC
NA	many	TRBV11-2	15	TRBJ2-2	CASSLVPGNTGELFF	TGTGCCAGCAGCTTAGTCCCCGGGAACACCGGGGAGCTGTTTTTT
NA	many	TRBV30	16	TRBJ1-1	CAWTQQGGQGNTEAFF	TGTGCCTGGACCCAACAAGGGGGACAAGGGAACACTGAAGCTTTCTTT
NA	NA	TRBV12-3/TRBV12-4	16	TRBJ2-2	CASTALTGKNTGELFF	TGTGCCAGCACAGCATTAACAGGGAAGAACACCGGGGAGCTGTTTTTT
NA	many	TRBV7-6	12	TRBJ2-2	CASSLWSGELFF	TGTGCCAGCAGCCTATGGTCCGGGGAGCTGTTTTTT